Listed below are T cell receptor beta chains from one sample, sequenced in a study of blood T cell repertoires in COVID-19. The table came from immunoSEQ multiplex PCR; TCRdb's copy has only in-frame clones and leaves some out. Of about 45,000 clones detected, approximately 85% appear once; the ten largest clones hold 30% to 35%. Sequencing used peripheral blood. The source is an elderly woman with acute or convalescent COVID-19. The CDR3 runs from the conserved cysteine through the conserved F or W. A D gene is named only where the DNA matches it firmly. Some rows have no size entry. The others give once, few or many, or a class for an expanded clone.

d_call	v_call	j_call	clone_size	cdr3_nt	cdr3_aa
NA	TRBV7-8	TRBJ1-6	NA	TGTGCCAGCAGCACAGGGAGCTCCTATAATTCACCCCTCCACTTT	CASSTGSSYNSPLHF
NA	TRBV6-5	TRBJ2-2	NA	TGTGCCAGCACCACTATGGTAACCGGGGAGCTGTTTTTT	CASTTMVTGELFF
TRBD1	TRBV6-6	TRBJ1-2	NA	TGTGCCAGCACGGGACAGGGCCCCTCCGACTATGGCTACACCTTC	CASTGQGPSDYGYTF
TRBD2	TRBV30	TRBJ2-2	NA	TGTGCCTGGAGAAAAGCGGGGGTCAACACCGGGGAGCTGTTTTTT	CAWRKAGVNTGELFF
TRBD1	TRBV6-5	TRBJ1-2	NA	TGTGCCAGCGCCCCGCCGGGACAGGGGAACTATGGCTACACCTTC	CASAPPGQGNYGYTF
NA	TRBV21-1	TRBJ2-3	NA	TGTGCCAGCAGCAGGGCTAGCACAGATACGCAGTATTTT	CASSRASTDTQYF
TRBD2	TRBV7-9	TRBJ2-1	NA	TGTGCCAGCAGCGCCGGGGGCGGGAGGGACAATGAGCAGTTCTTC	CASSAGGGRDNEQFF
TRBD1	TRBV7-2	TRBJ2-7	NA	TGTGCCAGCAGCGTAGGGACAGGGCTTCTCGAGCAGTACTTC	CASSVGTGLLEQYF
TRBD1	TRBV28	TRBJ2-3	NA	TGTGCCAGCAGGAAACAGGGGGCAAGAGATACGCAGTATTTT	CASRKQGARDTQYF
NA	TRBV5-6	TRBJ2-1	NA	TGTGCCAGCAGCTTGAATGGCGGTCCGTACAATGAGCAGTTCTTC	CASSLNGGPYNEQFF
TRBD1	TRBV7-8	TRBJ2-2	few	TGTGCCAGCAGCTTAGTTTGGAGACAGGGATTAAACACCGGGGAGCTGTTTTTT	CASSLVWRQGLNTGELFF
TRBD1	TRBV30	TRBJ1-6	NA	TGTGCCTGTCCTCGACAGGGCTCACCCCTCCACTTT	CACPRQGSPLHF
TRBD1	TRBV6-5	TRBJ1-5	NA	TGTGCCACCCGACAGGGTAGTGGAAGCAATCAGCCCCAGCATTTT	CATRQGSGSNQPQHF
NA	TRBV5-3	TRBJ2-7	NA	TGTGCCAGAAGCTTGGCCCCAACTAGCTTCGCGCAGTACTTC	CARSLAPTSFAQYF
NA	TRBV19	TRBJ1-1	NA	TGTGCCAGTAGTACACCCATCAGAAACACTGAAGCTTTCTTT	CASSTPIRNTEAFF
NA	TRBV10-1	TRBJ2-1	NA	TGCGCCAGCAGTCCCACCGGGAGCTCCTACAATGAGCAGTTCTTC	CASSPTGSSYNEQFF
NA	TRBV19	TRBJ1-6	NA	TGTGCCAGTAGTATCCCCAGGGGTGGTGTTTCACCCCTCCACTTT	CASSIPRGGVSPLHF
TRBD1	TRBV19	TRBJ1-6	few	TGTGCCAGTAGTGATGCAGGGGGAACTTCACCCCTCCACTTT	CASSDAGGTSPLHF
NA	TRBV19	TRBJ1-5	NA	TGTGCCAGTAGCCCAGGGGGCAATCAGCCCCAGCATTTT	CASSPGGNQPQHF
NA	TRBV19	TRBJ1-3	NA	TGTGCCAGTAGTATACCTCTCTTGGCAGGAAACACCATATATTTT	CASSIPLLAGNTIYF
NA	TRBV15	TRBJ1-2	NA	TGTGCCACCAGCAGAGACGGCAGGGGCTATGGCTACACCTTC	CATSRDGRGYGYTF
TRBD2	TRBV27	TRBJ2-1	NA	TGTGCCAGCAGTTTATCACGAGCGGGAGCTCCCTACAATGAGCAGTTCTTC	CASSLSRAGAPYNEQFF
TRBD1	TRBV29-1	TRBJ2-7	NA	TGCAGCGTTGAGGATCGGGCAGGGGGCTCCTACGAGCAGTACTTC	CSVEDRAGGSYEQYF
NA	TRBV3-1/TRBV3-2	TRBJ1-1	many	TGTGCCAGCAGCCAAGTTGGAGGGAACACTGAAGCTTTCTTT	CASSQVGGNTEAFF
NA	TRBV19	TRBJ2-7	NA	TGTGCCAGTAGTATAGATCCGGGTAACACCTACGAGCAGTACTTC	CASSIDPGNTYEQYF
TRBD1	TRBV30	TRBJ2-3	few	TGTGCCTGGACCCCAGGGGGTCGGGTGGGCACAGATACGCAGTATTTT	CAWTPGGRVGTDTQYF
NA	TRBV6-4	TRBJ1-6	NA	TGTGCCAGCAGGGACGGCGCGCTCCCGGGGAAGAATAATTCACCCCTCCACTTT	CASRDGALPGKNNSPLHF
NA	TRBV2	TRBJ2-2	NA	TGTGCCAGCAGTGAAGTGGCAGGGCTAGCCGGGGAGCTGTTTTTT	CASSEVAGLAGELFF
NA	TRBV5-1	TRBJ2-1	NA	TGCGCCAGCAAAAAAGGGCCGGGGATAGAGCTTCAACCGTTCTTC	CASKKGPGIELQPFF